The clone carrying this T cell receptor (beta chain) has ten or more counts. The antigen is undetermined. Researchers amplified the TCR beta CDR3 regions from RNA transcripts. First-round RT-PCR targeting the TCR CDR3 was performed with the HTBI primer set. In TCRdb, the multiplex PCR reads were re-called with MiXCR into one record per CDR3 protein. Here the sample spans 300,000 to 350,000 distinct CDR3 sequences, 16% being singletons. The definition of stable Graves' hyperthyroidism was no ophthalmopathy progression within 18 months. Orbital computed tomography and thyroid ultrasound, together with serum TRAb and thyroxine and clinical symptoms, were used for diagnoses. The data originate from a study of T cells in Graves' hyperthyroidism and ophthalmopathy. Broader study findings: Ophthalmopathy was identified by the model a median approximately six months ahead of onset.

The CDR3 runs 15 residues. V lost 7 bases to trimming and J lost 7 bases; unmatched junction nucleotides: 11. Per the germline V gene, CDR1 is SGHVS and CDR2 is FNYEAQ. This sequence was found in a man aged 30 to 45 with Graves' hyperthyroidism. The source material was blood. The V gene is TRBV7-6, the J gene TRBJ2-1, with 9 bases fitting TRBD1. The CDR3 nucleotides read TGTGCCAGCACCACAGGCCGGGACAGGGCAAATGAGCAGTTCTTC. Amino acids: CASTTGRDRANEQFF.